This TCR beta chain was profiled in a study of T cells in women clearing cervical HPV infection. Study as a whole: With HLA typing for only a few women, HLA confounding remains possible. General study results and limits: Effector/memory and HPV-specific T cells were not isolated, and association timing is unknown. Controls had more TRBV6-7 (0.16%) than cases (approximately 0.11%).

In the case of this clone: Its antigen is still unknown. The CDR3 extends 3 residues past the end of the read, so its final part is completed from the germline J gene.

Between the trimmed V and J ends, which lost 2 bases and 10 bases, there was a span of 14 bases. The CDR3 runs 13 residues. CDR1 SQVTM and CDR2 ANQGSEA come from the germline V gene. The data were produced by immunoSEQ multiplex PCR, yet TCRdb's version contains in-frame clones alone and is incomplete. Its table lists 49,000 or so clones. The gene calls are TRBV29-1 and TRBJ1-4, with D maybe TRBD1 (5 bases). The sample was blood buffy coat. This TCR derives from a woman between 18 and 69 years old with a cervical HPV16 infection that either progressed to CIN3+ or cleared (not recorded which). The CDR3 reads CSVEPQGGGKLFF. The part of the CDR3 DNA that was read is TGCAGCGTTGAACCCCAGGGTGGCGGAAAA.